The table lists the clone carrying this T cell receptor (beta chain) with a few counts. Antigen unknown. The source of the sample is a study of human T cells and chemical hapten exposure. Study observations and caveats: Once DPC sensitization occurred, TCRs above 1 in 1000 frequency showed no change.

The CDR3 extends over 13 amino acids. V was trimmed by 1 base and J by 2 bases, leaving 5 bases between them. The V gene's germline CDR1 is LGHNA and CDR2 YSLEER. Individual cDNA molecules had unique molecular identifiers attached to them by the library. In the source study's methods: Sample TCR counts, which ranged from 23,224 to 690,600, had a median of 95,638. TCRdb reprocessed the reads with MiXCR, giving one entry per CDR3 protein. The V and J calls, along with clone size, are taken from TCRdb and not from the paper's own processing. The sample records about 120,000 distinct CDR3 sequences, approximately 9.3% being singletons. Extraction yielded total RNA from whole blood (unfractionated).

The chain employs TRBV4-3 and TRBJ1-1; no reliable D call. Sequencing was carried out using whole blood. The TCR comes from a human donor in good health. Some clones in this sample may be carry-over from other donors' samples. CDR3 protein: CASSQATNTEAFF. The CDR3 region has the DNA TGCGCCAGCAGCCAAGCGACTAACACTGAAGCTTTCTTT.